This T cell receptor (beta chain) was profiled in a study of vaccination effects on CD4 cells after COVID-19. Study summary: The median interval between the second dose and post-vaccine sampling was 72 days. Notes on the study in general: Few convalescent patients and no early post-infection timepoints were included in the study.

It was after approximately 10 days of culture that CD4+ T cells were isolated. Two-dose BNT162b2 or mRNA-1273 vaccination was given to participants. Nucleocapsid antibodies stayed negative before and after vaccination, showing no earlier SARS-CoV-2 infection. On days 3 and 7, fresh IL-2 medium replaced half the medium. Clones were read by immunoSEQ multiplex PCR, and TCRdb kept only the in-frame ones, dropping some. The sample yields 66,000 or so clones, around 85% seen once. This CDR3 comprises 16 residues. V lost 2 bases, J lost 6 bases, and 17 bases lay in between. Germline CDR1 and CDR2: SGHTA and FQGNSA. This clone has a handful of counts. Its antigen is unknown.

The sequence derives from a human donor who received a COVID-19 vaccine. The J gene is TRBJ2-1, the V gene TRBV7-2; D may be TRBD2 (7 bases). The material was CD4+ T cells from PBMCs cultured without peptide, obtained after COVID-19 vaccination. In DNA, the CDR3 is TGTGCCAGCAGCTTAATACGTGGGGGGGCCGTCAATGAGCAGTTCTTC. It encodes CASSLIRGGAVNEQFF.